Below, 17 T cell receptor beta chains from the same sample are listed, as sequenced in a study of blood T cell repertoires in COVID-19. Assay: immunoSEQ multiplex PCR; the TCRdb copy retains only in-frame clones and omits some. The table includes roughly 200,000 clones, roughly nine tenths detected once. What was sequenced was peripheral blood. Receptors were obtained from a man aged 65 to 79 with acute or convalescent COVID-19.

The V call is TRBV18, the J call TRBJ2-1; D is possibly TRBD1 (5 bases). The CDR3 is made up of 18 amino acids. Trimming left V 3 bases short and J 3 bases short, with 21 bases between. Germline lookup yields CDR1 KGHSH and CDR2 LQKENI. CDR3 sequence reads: CASSPQEPGLSFYNEQFF. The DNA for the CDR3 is TGTGCCAGCTCACCCCAAGAACCAGGGCTCTCCTTCTACAATGAGCAGTTCTTC.

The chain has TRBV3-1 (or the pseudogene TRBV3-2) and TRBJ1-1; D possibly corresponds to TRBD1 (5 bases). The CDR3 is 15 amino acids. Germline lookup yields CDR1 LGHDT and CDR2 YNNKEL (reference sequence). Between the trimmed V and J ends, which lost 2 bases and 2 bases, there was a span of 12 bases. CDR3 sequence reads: CASSQLGGGNTEAFF. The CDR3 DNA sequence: TGTGCCAGCAGCCAACTCGGGGGTGGAAACACTGAAGCTTTCTTT.

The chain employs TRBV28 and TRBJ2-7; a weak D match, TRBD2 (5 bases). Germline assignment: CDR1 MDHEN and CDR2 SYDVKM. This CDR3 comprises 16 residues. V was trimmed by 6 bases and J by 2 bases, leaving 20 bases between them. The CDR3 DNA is TGTGCCAGCAGGAGCGGTCGGCGGGCAGCCACCTACGAGCAGTACTTC. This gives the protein CASRSGRRAATYEQYF.

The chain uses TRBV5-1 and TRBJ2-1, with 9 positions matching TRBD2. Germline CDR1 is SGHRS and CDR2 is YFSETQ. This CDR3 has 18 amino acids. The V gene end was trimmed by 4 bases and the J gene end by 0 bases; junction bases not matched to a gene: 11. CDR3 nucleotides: TGCGCCAGCAGCCCTGCCCCATTTAGCGGGAGCTCCTACAATGAGCAGTTCTTC. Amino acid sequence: CASSPAPFSGSSYNEQFF.

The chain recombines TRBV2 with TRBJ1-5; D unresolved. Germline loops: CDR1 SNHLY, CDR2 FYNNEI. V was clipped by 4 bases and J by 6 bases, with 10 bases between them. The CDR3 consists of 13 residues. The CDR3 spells CASSGGGIQPQHF. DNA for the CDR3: TGTGCCAGCAGTGGGGGAGGTATTCAGCCCCAGCATTTT.

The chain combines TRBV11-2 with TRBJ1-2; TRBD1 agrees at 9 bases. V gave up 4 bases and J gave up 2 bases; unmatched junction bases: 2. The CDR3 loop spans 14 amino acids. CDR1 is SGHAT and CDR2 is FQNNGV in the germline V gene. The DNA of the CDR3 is TGTGCCAGCAGCTCGACAGGGGGGAACTATGGCTACACCTTC. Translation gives CASSSTGGNYGYTF.

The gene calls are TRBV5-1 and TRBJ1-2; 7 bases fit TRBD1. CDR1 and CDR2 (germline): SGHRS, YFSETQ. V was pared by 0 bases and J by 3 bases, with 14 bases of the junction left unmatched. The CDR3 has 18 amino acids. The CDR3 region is CASSLAGTEGVFYYGYTF. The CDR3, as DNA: TGCGCCAGCAGCTTGGCAGGGACAGAAGGTGTATTTTACTATGGCTACACCTTC.

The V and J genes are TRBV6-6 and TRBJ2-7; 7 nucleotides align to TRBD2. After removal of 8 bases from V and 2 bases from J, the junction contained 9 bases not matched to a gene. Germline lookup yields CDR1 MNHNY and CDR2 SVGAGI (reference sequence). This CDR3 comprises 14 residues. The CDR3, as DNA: TGTGCCAGCTCCCTTTCTAGCGGAGCCTACGAGCAGTACTTC. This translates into CASSLSSGAYEQYF.

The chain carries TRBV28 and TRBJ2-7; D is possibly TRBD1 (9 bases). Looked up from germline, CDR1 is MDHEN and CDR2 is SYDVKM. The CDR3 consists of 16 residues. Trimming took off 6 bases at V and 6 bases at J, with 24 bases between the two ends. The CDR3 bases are TGTGCCAGCAGGCGGGGGGACAGGGCCGTGAGACCCGAGCAGTACTTC. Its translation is CASRRGDRAVRPEQYF.

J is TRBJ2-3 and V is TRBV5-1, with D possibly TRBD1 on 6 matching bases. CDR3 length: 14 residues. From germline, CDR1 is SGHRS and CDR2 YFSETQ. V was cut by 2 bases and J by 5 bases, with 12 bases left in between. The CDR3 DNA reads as TGCGCCAGCAGCTTATTAACAGGGATAGATACGCAGTATTTT. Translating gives CASSLLTGIDTQYF.

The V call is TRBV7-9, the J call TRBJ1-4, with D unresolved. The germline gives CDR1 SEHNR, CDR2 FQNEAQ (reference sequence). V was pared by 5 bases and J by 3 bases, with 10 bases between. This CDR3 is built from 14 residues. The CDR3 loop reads CASSHRLANEKLFF. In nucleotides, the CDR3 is TGTGCCAGCAGCCATCGACTCGCTAATGAAAAACTGTTTTTT.

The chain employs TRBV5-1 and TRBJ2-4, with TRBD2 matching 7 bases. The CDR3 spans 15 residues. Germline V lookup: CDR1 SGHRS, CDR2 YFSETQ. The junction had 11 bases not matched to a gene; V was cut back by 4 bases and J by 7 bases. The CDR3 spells CASSPRRAGGNIQYF. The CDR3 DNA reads TGCGCCAGCAGCCCCCGGCGGGCCGGGGGGAACATTCAGTACTTC.

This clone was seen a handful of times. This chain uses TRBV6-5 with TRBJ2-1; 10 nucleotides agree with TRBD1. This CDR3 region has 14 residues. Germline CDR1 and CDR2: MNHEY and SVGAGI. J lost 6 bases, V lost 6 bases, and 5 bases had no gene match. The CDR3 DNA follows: TGTGCCAGCAGGTTCGGACAGGGGGTCAATGAGCAGTTCTTC. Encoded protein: CASRFGQGVNEQFF.

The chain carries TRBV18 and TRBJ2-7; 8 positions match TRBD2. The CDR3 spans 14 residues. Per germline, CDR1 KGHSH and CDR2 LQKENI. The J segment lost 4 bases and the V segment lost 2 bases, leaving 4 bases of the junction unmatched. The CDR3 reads CASSPDGRGYEQYF. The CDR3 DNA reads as TGTGCCAGCTCACCAGACGGGAGGGGGTACGAGCAGTACTTC.

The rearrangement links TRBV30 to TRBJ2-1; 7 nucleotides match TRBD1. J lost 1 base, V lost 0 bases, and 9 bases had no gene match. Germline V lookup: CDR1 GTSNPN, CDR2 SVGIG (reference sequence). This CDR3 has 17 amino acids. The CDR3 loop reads CAWSVPTGARSYNEQFF. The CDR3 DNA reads TGTGCCTGGAGTGTACCAACAGGGGCTAGGTCCTACAATGAGCAGTTCTTC.

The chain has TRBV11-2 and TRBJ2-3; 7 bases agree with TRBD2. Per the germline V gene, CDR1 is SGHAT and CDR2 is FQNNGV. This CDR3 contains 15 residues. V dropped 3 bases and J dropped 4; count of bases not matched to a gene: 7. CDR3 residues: CASSFMGGRADTQYF. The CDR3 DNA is TGTGCCAGCAGCTTCATGGGCGGGAGAGCAGATACGCAGTATTTT.

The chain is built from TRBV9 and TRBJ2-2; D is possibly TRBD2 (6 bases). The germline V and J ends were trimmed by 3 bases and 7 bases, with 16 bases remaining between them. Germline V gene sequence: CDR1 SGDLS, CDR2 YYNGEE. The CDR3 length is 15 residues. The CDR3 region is CASSASGTPFGELFF. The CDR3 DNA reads TGTGCCAGCAGCGCGTCCGGGACTCCGTTCGGGGAGCTGTTTTTT.